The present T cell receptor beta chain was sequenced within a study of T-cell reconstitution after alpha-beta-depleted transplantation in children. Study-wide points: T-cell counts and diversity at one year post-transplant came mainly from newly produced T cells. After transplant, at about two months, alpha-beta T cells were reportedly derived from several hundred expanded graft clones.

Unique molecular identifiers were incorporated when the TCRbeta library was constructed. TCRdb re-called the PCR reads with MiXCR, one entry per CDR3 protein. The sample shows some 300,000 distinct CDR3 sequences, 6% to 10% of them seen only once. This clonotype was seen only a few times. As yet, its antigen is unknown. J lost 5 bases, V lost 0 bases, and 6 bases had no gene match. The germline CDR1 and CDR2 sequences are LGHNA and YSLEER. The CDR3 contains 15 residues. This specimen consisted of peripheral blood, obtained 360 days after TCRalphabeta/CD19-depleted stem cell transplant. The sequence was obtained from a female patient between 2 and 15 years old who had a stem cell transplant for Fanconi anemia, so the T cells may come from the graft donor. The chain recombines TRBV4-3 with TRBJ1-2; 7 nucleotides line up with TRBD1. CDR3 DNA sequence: TGCGCCAGCAGCCAAGAGAAGGGGGCGGTGTATGGCTACACCTTC. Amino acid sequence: CASSQEKGAVYGYTF.